This T cell receptor beta chain was retrieved from a study of blood T cell repertoires in COVID-19. This clone was found many times. In the authors' methods: Cell counts per sample came from amplifying reference gene primers. Assay: immunoSEQ multiplex PCR; the TCRdb copy retains only in-frame clones and omits some. D and trimming come from the DNA, and the V and J calls and clone size come from that table. The sample contains under 250,000 clones, about 76% of which appear only once. Enrolment of Seattle patients took place during active infection, and they were followed longitudinally. The CDR3 has 13 amino acids. The V segment lost 3 bases and the J segment 8 bases; nucleotides outside the gene matches: 3. Germline V gives CDR1 MNHNS, CDR2 SASEGT.

The V and J genes are TRBV6-1 and TRBJ1-2, with TRBD1 identical over 10 bases. What was sequenced was peripheral blood. This receptor was identified in a woman aged 40 to 50 with COVID-19, enrolled during active disease. This CDR3 is CASSDGTGVGYTF. CDR3 DNA sequence: TGTGCCAGCAGTGATGGGACAGGGGTAGGCTACACCTTC.